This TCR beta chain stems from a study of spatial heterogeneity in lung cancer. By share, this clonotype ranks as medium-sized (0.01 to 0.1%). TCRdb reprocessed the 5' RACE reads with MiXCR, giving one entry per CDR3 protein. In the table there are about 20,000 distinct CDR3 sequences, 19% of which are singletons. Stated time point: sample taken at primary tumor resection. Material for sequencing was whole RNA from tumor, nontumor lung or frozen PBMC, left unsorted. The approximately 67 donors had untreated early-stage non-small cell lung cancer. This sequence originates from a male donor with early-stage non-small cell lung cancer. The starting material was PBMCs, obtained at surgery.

This CDR3 is CASSFNDRPLEQYF. In nucleotides, the CDR3 is TGTGCCAGCAGTTTTAACGACAGGCCCCTTGAGCAGTACTTC. The chain employs TRBV27 and TRBJ2-7, with TRBD1 as a possible D gene (6 bases). The V gene's germline CDR1 is MNHEY and CDR2 SMNVEV (reference sequence). The CDR3 sequence is 14 residues long. Trimming removed 3 bases from V and 7 bases from J, with 16 bases in between.